These 15 T cell receptor beta chains were all obtained from the same sample, sequenced in a study of blood T cell repertoires in COVID-19. Clones were sequenced by immunoSEQ multiplex PCR, and TCRdb holds only the in-frame ones, with some missing. Of tens of thousands of clones in the sample, 85% are singletons; the top ten hold 38%. The sequenced material came from peripheral blood. These receptors were collected from a man aged 80 or over with acute or convalescent COVID-19.

V is TRBV24-1 and J is TRBJ2-1, with 7 bases that match TRBD2. Trimming took 0 bases from V and 5 from J; bases not matched to a gene: 12. Germline V gives CDR1 KGHDR, CDR2 SFDVKD. The CDR3 loop spans 18 amino acids. This CDR3 reads CATSDLKRPAGDHNEQFF. The DNA of the CDR3 is TGTGCCACCAGTGATTTGAAAAGGCCCGCGGGGGACCACAATGAGCAGTTCTTC.

This clone came up a few times. V usage is TRBV3-1 (or the pseudogene TRBV3-2) and J usage is TRBJ2-7; a weak D match, TRBD1 (6 bases). The length of the CDR3 is 16 residues. CDR1 LGHDT and CDR2 YNNKEL come from the germline V gene (reference sequence). Trimming pared 4 bases from V and 0 bases from J, leaving 16 bases between. In nucleotides, the CDR3 is TGTGCCAGCAGCCCTGCTCGACAGGAAAGCTCCTACGAGCAGTACTTC. It codes for CASSPARQESSYEQYF.

This clone was counted only a few times. Here the CDR3 DNA reads TGTGCCAGCAGCCGTCAGCAGGGGTCCTACGAGCAGTACTTC. This encodes CASSRQQGSYEQYF. The chain couples TRBV7-2 to TRBJ2-7; a possible D gene is TRBD1 (6 bases). Germline V gene lookup returns CDR1 SGHTA and CDR2 FQGNSA. V was trimmed by 5 bases and J by 1 base, leaving 12 bases between them. This CDR3 is 14 amino acids long.

The rearrangement uses TRBV28 and TRBJ2-7, with a possible D match to TRBD1 (6 bases). The CDR3 spans 13 residues. The germline V and J ends were trimmed by 6 bases and 2 bases, with 11 bases remaining between them. Germline-derived CDR1 and CDR2 are MDHEN and SYDVKM. As DNA, the CDR3 is TGTGCCAGCAGAACCGGGACAACCTACGAGCAGTACTTC. Its protein is CASRTGTTYEQYF. The full variable domain, its missing parts supplied by reference TRBV28 and TRBJ2-7, is DVKVTQSSRYLVKRTGEKVFLECVQDMDHENMFWYRQDPGLGLRLIYFSYDVKMKEKGDIPEGYSVSREKKERFSLILESASTNQTSMYLCASRTGTTYEQYFGPGTRLTVT.

This clone appeared a single time. The chain carries TRBV12-3 or TRBV12-4 and TRBJ1-1, with D perhaps matching TRBD1 (5 bases). The CDR3 contains 13 residues. Trimming removed 6 bases from V and 1 base from J, with 9 bases in between. In nucleotides, the CDR3 is TGTGCCAGCAGCTTTCAGGGGAACACTGAAGCTTTCTTT. Translated: CASSFQGNTEAFF.

This chain connects TRBV5-1 to TRBJ1-2, with 7 positions matching TRBD1. V was clipped by 5 bases and J by 4 bases; unmatched bases: 8. The CDR3 has 14 amino acids. Per germline, CDR1 SGHRS and CDR2 YFSETQ. CDR3 sequence (DNA): TGCGCCAGCAGTCCCGGGACAGCCGTCTATGGCTACACCTTC. Its translation: CASSPGTAVYGYTF. Combining the CDR3 with reference TRBV5-1 and TRBJ1-2 gives the whole variable domain KAGVTQTPRYLIKTRGQQVTLSCSPISGHRSVSWYQQTPGQGLQFLFEYFSETQRNKGNFPGRFSGRQFSNSRSEMNVSTLELGDSALYLCASSPGTAVYGYTFGSGTRLTVV.

This chain joins TRBV9 and TRBJ2-3; D is perhaps TRBD2 (6 bases). The CDR3 has 15 residues. CDR1 is SGDLS and CDR2 is YYNGEE in the germline V gene. V was cut by 2 bases and J by 0 bases, with 10 bases left in between. CDR3 in DNA: TGTGCCAGCAGCGTCCGCGGGACTAGCACAGATACGCAGTATTTT. Protein sequence: CASSVRGTSTDTQYF.

The rearrangement joins TRBV29-1 to TRBJ1-3; D may be TRBD1 (6 bases). The ends were cut back, 8 bases at V and 0 bases at J, with 17 bases in the middle. CDR1 SQVTM and CDR2 ANQGSEA come from the germline V gene. The CDR3 covers 15 residues. CDR3 in DNA: TGCAGCCCGAGGGGGGGAGCGAGCTCTGGAAACACCATATATTTT. This codes for CSPRGGASSGNTIYF.

The chain employs TRBV29-1 and TRBJ1-3; D unresolved. Trimming shortened V by 3 bases and J by 4 bases, and 10 bases separated the two germline ends. Germline V gene data show CDR1 as SQVTM and CDR2 as ANQGSEA. This CDR3 is 13 amino acids long. This chain's CDR3 is CSVDRRRGNTIYF. In DNA, the CDR3 is TGCAGCGTTGATAGGCGGCGAGGAAACACCATATATTTT. The whole variable domain, remainder taken from reference TRBV29-1 and TRBJ1-3, is SAVISQKPSRDICQRGTSLTIQCQVDSQVTMMFWYRQQPGQSLTLIATANQGSEATYESGFVIDKFPISRPNLTFSTLTVSNMSPEDSSIYLCSVDRRRGNTIYFGEGSWLTVV.

V gene TRBV5-4 combines with J gene TRBJ2-1, with D unresolved. This CDR3 has 14 amino acids. Per the germline V gene, CDR1 is SGHNT and CDR2 is YYREEE (reference sequence). The CDR3 DNA sequence: TGTGGGAGCAAGACGGAACCCCAATACAATGAGCAGTTCTTC. It encodes CGSKTEPQYNEQFF.

The J gene is TRBJ1-1, the V gene TRBV6-4; TRBD1 matches at 7 bases. CDR1 MRHNA and CDR2 SNTAGT come from the germline V gene. The CDR3 contains 14 residues. Germline trimming cut 6 bases from V and 4 bases from J; bases unmatched to any gene: 8. DNA for the CDR3: TGTGCCAGCAGAGCACAGGGGCAGAGCACTGAAGCTTTCTTT. This codes for CASRAQGQSTEAFF.

V gene TRBV15 combines with J gene TRBJ2-5, with a possible D match to TRBD2 (6 bases). CDR3 size: 15 residues. The germline V and J ends were trimmed by 0 bases and 3 bases, with 11 bases remaining between them. Germline values: CDR1 LNHNV, CDR2 YYDKDF (reference sequence). The CDR3 is CATSRDLGGKETQYF. The DNA of the CDR3 is TGTGCCACCAGCAGAGATCTGGGAGGTAAAGAGACCCAGTACTTC.

V usage is TRBV7-9 and J usage is TRBJ2-1; maybe TRBD2 (5 bases). CDR3 length: 16 amino acids. The V gene lost 3 bases and the J gene lost 7 bases, with 19 bases spanning the gap. CDR1 SEHNR and CDR2 FQNEAQ come from the germline V gene (reference sequence). The CDR3 coding sequence is TGTGCCAGCAGCTTGGGAGTGGGGAAGACCAGAAATGAGCAGTTCTTC. Translated: CASSLGVGKTRNEQFF.

The chain is built from TRBV28 and TRBJ2-4; 9 nucleotides align to TRBD1. Per the germline V gene, CDR1 is MDHEN and CDR2 is SYDVKM. This CDR3 has 14 amino acids. V gave up 3 bases and J gave up 8 bases; unmatched junction bases: 5. The CDR3 DNA reads TGTGCCAGCAGTTTGACAGGGGGGGGAGACATTCAGTACTTC. Protein: CASSLTGGGDIQYF.

This clone was recorded only once. The chain combines TRBV20-1 with TRBJ2-1; D ambiguous. CDR1 is DFQATT and CDR2 is SNEGSKA in the germline V gene (reference sequence). This CDR3 has 11 residues. The germline V and J ends were trimmed by 6 bases and 5 bases, with 8 bases remaining between them. CDR3 coding DNA: TGCAGTGCCGAGAAGAACAATGAGCAGTTCTTC. Encoded protein: CSAEKNNEQFF.